This is a list of T cell receptor beta chains from one sample in a study of T cells in localized non-small cell lung cancer. Sequencing was performed with immunoSEQ multiplex PCR; in TCRdb, only in-frame clones are kept and a portion is missing. The sample consists of 20,000 to 30,000 clones, about 86% of them appearing once. Sequenced material: peripheral blood, taken before any cancer treatment. These receptors originate from a female donor aged 60 or older with stage I lung adenocarcinoma. Both conserved end residues are part of each CDR3. A D gene is named only where the DNA matches it firmly. Clone size is given for some rows only: seen once, a few or many times, or a class if the clone is expanded.

clone_size j_call d_call v_call cdr3_length cdr3_nt cdr3_aa
. TRBJ2-7 TRBD1 TRBV11-3 12 TGTGCCAGCAGCCGGACAGGGAATGAGCAGTACTTC CASSRTGNEQYF
once TRBJ2-1 TRBD1 TRBV5-4 15 TGTGCCAGCAGCGTAACAGGGGGCTTCGGCAATGAGCAGTTCTTC CASSVTGGFGNEQFF
few TRBJ1-5 . TRBV6-5 14 TGTGCCAGCAGTTACCGGGACAGCAATCAGCCCCAGCATTTT CASSYRDSNQPQHF
once TRBJ2-1 . TRBV9 15 TGTGCCAGCAGCGTAGCTGGGCAGGCCTACAATGAGCAGTTCTTC CASSVAGQAYNEQFF
. TRBJ1-3 TRBD1 TRBV6-5 15 TGTGCCAGCAGTCTCCGGGACAGGCCTGGAAACACCATATATTTT CASSLRDRPGNTIYF
. TRBJ1-1 TRBD1 TRBV10-3 15 TGTGCCATCAGTGCCGGACAGGGAATGGACACTGAAGCTTTCTTT CAISAGQGMDTEAFF
. TRBJ1-5 . TRBV5-1 14 TGCGCCAGCAGCTTGGATTCCAGGGATCAGCCCCAGCATTTT CASSLDSRDQPQHF
. TRBJ1-1 . TRBV11-2 15 TGTGCCAGCAGCCCGCGACAGAGTTGGAACACTGAAGCTTTCTTT CASSPRQSWNTEAFF
. TRBJ2-7 TRBD2 TRBV5-1 14 TGCGCCAGCAGCCGCCAGCGGGAGCTCTACGAGCAGTACTTC CASSRQRELYEQYF
. TRBJ1-2 TRBD1 TRBV27 14 TGTGCCAGCACCAGTCCGGGACAGACCTATGGCTACACCTTC CASTSPGQTYGYTF
. TRBJ1-5 . TRBV6-1 16 TGTGCCAGCAGTGGGTCCCCCACCGGAAGGAATCAGCCCCAGCATTTT CASSGSPTGRNQPQHF
. TRBJ1-2 TRBD1 TRBV19 17 TGTGCCAGTAGTTCCAGCAGCCCGATTACAGGGGTCTATGGCTACACCTTC CASSSSSPITGVYGYTF
. TRBJ1-1 TRBD1 TRBV7-2 14 TGTGCCAGCAAACCGGCAGGGGGGAGCACTGAAGCTTTCTTT CASKPAGGSTEAFF
once TRBJ2-7 TRBD1 TRBV7-3 15 TGTGCCAGCAGCCCAAGCGACAGGGGGCAACGCGAGCAGTACTTC CASSPSDRGQREQYF
. TRBJ1-2 TRBD1 TRBV29-1 13 TGCAGCGTTCAAACGGACAGGAGCAATGGCTACACCTTC CSVQTDRSNGYTF
. TRBJ1-2 . TRBV7-9 13 TGTGCCAGCAGGGCAGTGGGGAAAAATGGCTACACCTTC CASRAVGKNGYTF
. TRBJ1-1 . TRBV18 13 TGTGCCAGCTCACCACAGGGGAACACTGAAGCTTTCTTT CASSPQGNTEAFF
once TRBJ2-3 TRBD2 TRBV2 16 TGTGCCAGCAGCAAGACTAGCGGGAACTTGGCAGATACGCAGTATTTT CASSKTSGNLADTQYF
. TRBJ1-1 . TRBV5-1 14 TGCGCCAGCAGTCTGGAGGCAGGGGCGGGTGAAGCTTTCTTT CASSLEAGAGEAFF
. TRBJ1-2 . TRBV4-1 14 TGCGCCAGTTCGGTCCTGGGGGGAAACTATGGCTACACCTTC CASSVLGGNYGYTF
. TRBJ1-1 TRBD1 TRBV19 15 TGTGCCAGTAGTATAAGGACAGGGCCGAACACTGAAGCTTTCTTT CASSIRTGPNTEAFF
. TRBJ2-1 . TRBV19 15 TGTGCCAGTAGCGGCGGCAGGACAGTGTACAATGAGCAGTTCTTC CASSGGRTVYNEQFF
. TRBJ1-2 . TRBV2 17 TGTGCCAGCAGTGGAGGGACATCCTTGGACTCAAACTATGGCTACACCTTC CASSGGTSLDSNYGYTF
. TRBJ2-2 . TRBV10-3 15 TGTGCCACTACACGACTAGAATCTGCCACCGGGGAGCTGTTTTTT CATTRLESATGELFF
. TRBJ2-7 TRBD2 TRBV18 15 TGTGCCAGCTCACCACCGACTAGCGGGGGCTACGAGCAGTACTTC CASSPPTSGGYEQYF